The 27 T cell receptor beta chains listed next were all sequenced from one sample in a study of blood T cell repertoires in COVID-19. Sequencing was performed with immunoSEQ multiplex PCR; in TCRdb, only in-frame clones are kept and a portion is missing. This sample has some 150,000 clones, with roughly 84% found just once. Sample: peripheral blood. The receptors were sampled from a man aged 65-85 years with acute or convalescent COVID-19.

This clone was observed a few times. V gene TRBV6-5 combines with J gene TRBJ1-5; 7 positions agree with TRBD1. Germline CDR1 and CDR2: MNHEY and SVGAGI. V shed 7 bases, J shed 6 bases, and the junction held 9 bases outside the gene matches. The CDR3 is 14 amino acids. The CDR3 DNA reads TGTGCCAGCACCCCCGGGACAGTGAGTCAGCCCCAGCATTTT. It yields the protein CASTPGTVSQPQHF.

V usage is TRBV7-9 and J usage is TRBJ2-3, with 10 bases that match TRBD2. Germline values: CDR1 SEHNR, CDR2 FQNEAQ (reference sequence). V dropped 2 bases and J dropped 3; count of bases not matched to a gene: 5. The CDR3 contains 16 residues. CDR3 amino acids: CASSLSLAGVTDTQYF. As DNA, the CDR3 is TGTGCCAGCAGCTTAAGTCTAGCGGGAGTAACAGATACGCAGTATTTT.

CDR3 DNA sequence: TGTGCCAGCAGTTACTCGATCCGGGGAGGGGCGTACGAGCAGTACTTC. This gives the protein CASSYSIRGGAYEQYF. The chain employs TRBV6-2 or TRBV6-3 and TRBJ2-7, with TRBD2 identical over 7 bases. Germline V lookup: CDR1 MNHEY, CDR2 SVGEGT. The CDR3 loop spans 16 amino acids. V trimming: 0 bases; J trimming: 4 bases; junction bases outside the gene matches: 9.

The CDR3 region is CASRSVGLNSPLHF. CDR3 in DNA: TGTGCCAGCCGGAGCGTGGGGCTTAATTCACCCCTCCACTTT. The V gene is TRBV6-5, the J gene TRBJ1-6; possibly TRBD1 for D (5 bases). The CDR3 extends over 14 amino acids. V lost 8 bases and J lost 6, with 14 bases in between. Germline CDR1 is MNHEY and CDR2 is SVGAGI.

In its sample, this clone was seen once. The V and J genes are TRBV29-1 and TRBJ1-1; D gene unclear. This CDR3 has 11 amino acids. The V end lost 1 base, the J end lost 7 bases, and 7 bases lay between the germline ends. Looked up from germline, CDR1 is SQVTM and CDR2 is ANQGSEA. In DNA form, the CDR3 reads TGCAGCGTTGAAGTGTTCAGTGAAGCTTTCTTT. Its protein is CSVEVFSEAFF.

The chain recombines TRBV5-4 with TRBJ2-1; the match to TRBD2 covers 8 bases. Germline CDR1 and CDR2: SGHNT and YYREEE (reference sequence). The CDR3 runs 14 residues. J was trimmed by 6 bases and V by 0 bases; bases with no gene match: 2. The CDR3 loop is CASSLAAGGNEQFF. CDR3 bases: TGTGCCAGCAGCTTGGCCGCGGGGGGCAATGAGCAGTTCTTC. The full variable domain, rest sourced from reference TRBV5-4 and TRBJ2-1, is ETGVTQSPTHLIKTRGQQVTLRCSSQSGHNTVSWYQQALGQGPQFIFQYYREEENGRGNFPPRFSGLQFPNYSSELNVNALELDDSALYLCASSLAAGGNEQFFGPGTRLTVL.

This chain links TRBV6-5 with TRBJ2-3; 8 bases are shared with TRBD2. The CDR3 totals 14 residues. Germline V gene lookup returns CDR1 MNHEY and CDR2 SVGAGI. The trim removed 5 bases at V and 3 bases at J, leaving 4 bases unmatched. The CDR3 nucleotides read TGTGCCAGCAGTAAGAAGCGGGAGACAGATACGCAGTATTTT. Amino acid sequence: CASSKKRETDTQYF.

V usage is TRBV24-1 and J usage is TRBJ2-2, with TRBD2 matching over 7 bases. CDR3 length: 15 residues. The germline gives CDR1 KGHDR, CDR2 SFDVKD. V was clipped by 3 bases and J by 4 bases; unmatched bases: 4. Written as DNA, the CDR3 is TGTGCCACCAGTGATCTCGGGAGGACCACCGGGGAGCTGTTTTTT. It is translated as CATSDLGRTTGELFF.

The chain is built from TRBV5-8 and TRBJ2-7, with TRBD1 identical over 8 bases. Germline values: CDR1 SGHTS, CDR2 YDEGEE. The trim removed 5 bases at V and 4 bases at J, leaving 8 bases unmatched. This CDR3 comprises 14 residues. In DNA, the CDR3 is TGTGCCAGCAGGGTAACAGGGGGTGGATACGAGCAGTACTTC. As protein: CASRVTGGGYEQYF.

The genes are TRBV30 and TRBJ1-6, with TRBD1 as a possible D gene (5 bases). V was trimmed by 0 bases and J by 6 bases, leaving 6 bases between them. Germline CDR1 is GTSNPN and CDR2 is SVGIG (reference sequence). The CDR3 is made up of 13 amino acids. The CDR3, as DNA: TGTGCCTGGAGTGTACAGGTTAATTCACCCCTCCACTTT. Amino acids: CAWSVQVNSPLHF.

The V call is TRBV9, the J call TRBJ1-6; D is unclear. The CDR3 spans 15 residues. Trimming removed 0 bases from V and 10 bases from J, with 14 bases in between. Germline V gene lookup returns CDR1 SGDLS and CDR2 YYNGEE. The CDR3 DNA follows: TGTGCCAGCAGCGTAGGCATCGGGATGTCGTCACCCCTCCACTTT. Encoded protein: CASSVGIGMSSPLHF.

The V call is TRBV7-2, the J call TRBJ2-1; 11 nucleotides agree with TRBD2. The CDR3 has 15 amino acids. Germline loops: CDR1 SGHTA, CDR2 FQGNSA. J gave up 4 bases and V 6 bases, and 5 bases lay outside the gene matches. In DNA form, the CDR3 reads TGTGCCAGCAGGGCCGGGACTAGCGGTTACAATGAGCAGTTCTTC. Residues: CASRAGTSGYNEQFF.

This CDR3 reads CASSLGQGSYGYTF. The DNA for the CDR3 is TGTGCCAGCAGTTTGGGACAGGGTAGCTATGGCTACACCTTC. V gene TRBV28 combines with J gene TRBJ1-2; 9 bases align to TRBD1. Germline V gene sequence: CDR1 MDHEN, CDR2 SYDVKM. The CDR3 spans 14 residues. V gave up 3 bases and J gave up 4 bases; unmatched junction bases: 3.

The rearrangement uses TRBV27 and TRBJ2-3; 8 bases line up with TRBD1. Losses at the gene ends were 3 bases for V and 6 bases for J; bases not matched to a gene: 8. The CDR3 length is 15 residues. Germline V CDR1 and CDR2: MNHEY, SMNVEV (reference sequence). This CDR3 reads CASSLFRQGMDTQYF. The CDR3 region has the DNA TGTGCCAGCAGTTTGTTCCGACAGGGGATGGATACGCAGTATTTT.

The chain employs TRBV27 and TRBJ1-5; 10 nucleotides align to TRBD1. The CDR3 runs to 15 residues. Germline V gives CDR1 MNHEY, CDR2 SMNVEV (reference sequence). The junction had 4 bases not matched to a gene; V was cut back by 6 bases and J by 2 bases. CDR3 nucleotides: TGTGCCAGCAGGGTAGGGACAGGGGGCAATCAGCCCCAGCATTTT. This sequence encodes CASRVGTGGNQPQHF.

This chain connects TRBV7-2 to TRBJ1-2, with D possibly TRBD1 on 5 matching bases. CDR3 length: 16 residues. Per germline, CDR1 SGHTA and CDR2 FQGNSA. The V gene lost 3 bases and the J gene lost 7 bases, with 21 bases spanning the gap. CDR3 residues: CASSFSPGLSGTGYTF. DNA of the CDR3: TGTGCCAGCAGCTTTTCCCCGGGACTTTCGGGGACTGGCTACACCTTC.

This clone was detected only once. CDR3 coding DNA: TGCGCCAGCAGTGGACAGCTATCGGCCTCCAATGAGCAGTTCTTC. This translates into CASSGQLSASNEQFF. The rearrangement joins TRBV10-1 to TRBJ2-1; tentatively, D is TRBD1 (5 bases). The CDR3 sequence is 15 residues long. V lost 4 bases, J lost 6 bases, and 16 bases lay in between. CDR1 is WNHNN and CDR2 is SYGVQD in the germline V gene (reference sequence).

The chain's CDR3 is CASSLYTGELFF. CDR3 in DNA: TGTGCCAGCAGCCTGTACACCGGGGAGCTGTTTTTT. This chain links TRBV5-8 with TRBJ2-2; D gene unclear. Trimming cost V 4 bases and J 3 bases, with 4 bases left between them. The germline gives CDR1 SGHTS, CDR2 YDEGEE. This CDR3 has 12 residues.

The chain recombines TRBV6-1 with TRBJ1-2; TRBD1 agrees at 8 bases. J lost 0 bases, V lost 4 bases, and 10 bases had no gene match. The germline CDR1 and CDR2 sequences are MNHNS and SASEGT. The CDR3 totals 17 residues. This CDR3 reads CASSAHRGGNPNYGYTF. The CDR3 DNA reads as TGTGCCAGCAGTGCTCACAGGGGGGGAAACCCTAACTATGGCTACACCTTC.

The CDR3 region is CASGLELPTDTQYF. The DNA of the CDR3 is TGTGCTAGTGGTTTGGAGCTACCCACAGATACGCAGTATTTT. The rearrangement joins TRBV12-5 to TRBJ2-3; D gene uncertain. V gave up 1 base and J gave up 2 bases, with 7 bases separating them. Germline V gives CDR1 LGHNT, CDR2 FRNRAP. The CDR3 covers 14 residues.

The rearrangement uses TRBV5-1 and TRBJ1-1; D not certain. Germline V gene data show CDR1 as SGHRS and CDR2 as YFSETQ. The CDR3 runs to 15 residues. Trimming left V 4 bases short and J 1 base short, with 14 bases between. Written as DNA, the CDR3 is TGCGCCAGCAGCCAAGACCCGACGGGGAACACTGAAGCTTTCTTT. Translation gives CASSQDPTGNTEAFF.

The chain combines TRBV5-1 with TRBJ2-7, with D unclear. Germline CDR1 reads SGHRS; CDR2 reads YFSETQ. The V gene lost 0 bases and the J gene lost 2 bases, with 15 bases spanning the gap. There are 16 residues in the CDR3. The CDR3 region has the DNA TGCGCCAGCAGCTTGGATGGCGGAGTAACAACCTACGAGCAGTACTTC. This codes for CASSLDGGVTTYEQYF.

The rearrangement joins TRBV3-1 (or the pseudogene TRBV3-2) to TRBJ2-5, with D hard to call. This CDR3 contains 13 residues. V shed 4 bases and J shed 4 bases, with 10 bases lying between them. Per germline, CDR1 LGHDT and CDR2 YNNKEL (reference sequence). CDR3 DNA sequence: TGTGCCAGCAGCCCGCGGAGAAGAGAGACCCAGTACTTC. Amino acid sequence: CASSPRRRETQYF.

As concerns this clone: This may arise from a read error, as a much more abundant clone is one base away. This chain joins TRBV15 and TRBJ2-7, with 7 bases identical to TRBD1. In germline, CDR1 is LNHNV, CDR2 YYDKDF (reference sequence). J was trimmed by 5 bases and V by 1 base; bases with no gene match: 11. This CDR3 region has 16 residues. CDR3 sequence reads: CATSRGRFLTGDEQYF. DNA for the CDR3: TGTGCCACCAGCAGAGGTCGCTTTCTAACAGGGGACGAGCAGTACTTC.

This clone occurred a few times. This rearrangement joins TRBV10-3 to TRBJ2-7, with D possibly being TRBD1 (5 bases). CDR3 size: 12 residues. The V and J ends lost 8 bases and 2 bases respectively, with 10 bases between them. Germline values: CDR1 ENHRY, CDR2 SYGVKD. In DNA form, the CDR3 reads TGTGCCATCTCCGACAGACCCTACGAGCAGTACTTC. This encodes CAISDRPYEQYF.

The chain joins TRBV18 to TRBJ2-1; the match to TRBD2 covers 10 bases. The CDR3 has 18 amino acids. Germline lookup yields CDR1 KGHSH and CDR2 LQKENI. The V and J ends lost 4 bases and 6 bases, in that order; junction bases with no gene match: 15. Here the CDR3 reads CASSLIGPASGSFNEQFF. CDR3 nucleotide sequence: TGTGCCAGCTCACTCATCGGGCCAGCTAGCGGGAGTTTCAATGAGCAGTTCTTC. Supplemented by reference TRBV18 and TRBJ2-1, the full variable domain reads NAGVMQNPRHLVRRRGQEARLRCSPMKGHSHVYWYRQLPEEGLKFMVYLQKENIIDESGMPKERFSAEFPKEGPSILRIQQVVRGDSAAYFCASSLIGPASGSFNEQFFGPGTRLTVL.

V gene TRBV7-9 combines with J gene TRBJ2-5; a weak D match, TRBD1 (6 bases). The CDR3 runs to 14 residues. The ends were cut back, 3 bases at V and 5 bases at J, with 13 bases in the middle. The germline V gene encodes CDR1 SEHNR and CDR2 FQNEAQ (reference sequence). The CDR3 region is CASSFQGHRETQYF. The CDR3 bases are TGTGCCAGCAGCTTTCAGGGGCACCGGGAGACCCAGTACTTC.